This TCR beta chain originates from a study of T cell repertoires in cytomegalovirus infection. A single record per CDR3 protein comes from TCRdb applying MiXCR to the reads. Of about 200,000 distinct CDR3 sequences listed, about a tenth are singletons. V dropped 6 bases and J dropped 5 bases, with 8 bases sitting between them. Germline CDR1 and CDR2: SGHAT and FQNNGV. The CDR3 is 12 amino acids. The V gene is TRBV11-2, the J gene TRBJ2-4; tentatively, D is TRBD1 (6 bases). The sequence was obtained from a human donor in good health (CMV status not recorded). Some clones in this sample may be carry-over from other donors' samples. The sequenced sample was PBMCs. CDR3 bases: TGTGCCAGCAGATACAGGGAAAACATTCAGTACTTC. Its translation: CASRYRENIQYF.